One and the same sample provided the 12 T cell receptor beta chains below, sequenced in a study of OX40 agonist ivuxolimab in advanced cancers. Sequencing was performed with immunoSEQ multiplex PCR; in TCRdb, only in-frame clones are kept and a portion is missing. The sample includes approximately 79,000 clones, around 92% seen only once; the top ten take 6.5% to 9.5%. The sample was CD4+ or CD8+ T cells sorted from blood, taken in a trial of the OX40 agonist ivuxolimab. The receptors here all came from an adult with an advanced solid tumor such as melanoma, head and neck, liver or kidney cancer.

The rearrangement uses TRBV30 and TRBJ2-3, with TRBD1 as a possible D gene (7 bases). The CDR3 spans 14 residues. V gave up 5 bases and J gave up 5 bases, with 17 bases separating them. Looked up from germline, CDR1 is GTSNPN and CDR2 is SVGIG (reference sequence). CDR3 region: CAWGRAGGRDTQYF. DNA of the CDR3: TGTGCCTGGGGCCGAGCAGGGGGGAGAGATACGCAGTATTTT.

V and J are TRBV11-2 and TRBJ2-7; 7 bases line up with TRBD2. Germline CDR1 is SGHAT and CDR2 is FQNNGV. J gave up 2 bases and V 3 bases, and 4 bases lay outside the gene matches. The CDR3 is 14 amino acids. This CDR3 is CASSFSSGTYEQYF. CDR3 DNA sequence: TGTGCCAGCAGCTTCTCCAGCGGGACCTACGAGCAGTACTTC.

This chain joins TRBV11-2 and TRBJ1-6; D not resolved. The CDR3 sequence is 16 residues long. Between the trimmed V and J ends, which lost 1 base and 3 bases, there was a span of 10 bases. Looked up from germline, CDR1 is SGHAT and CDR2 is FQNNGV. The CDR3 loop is CASSLVRALYNSPLHF. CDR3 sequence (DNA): TGTGCCAGCAGCTTAGTCCGGGCCCTCTATAATTCACCCCTCCACTTT.

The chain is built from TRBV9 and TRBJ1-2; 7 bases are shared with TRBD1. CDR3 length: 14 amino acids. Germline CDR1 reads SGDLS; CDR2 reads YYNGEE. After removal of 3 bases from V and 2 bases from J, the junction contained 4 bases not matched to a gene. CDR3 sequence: CASSAQGTNYGYTF. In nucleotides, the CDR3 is TGTGCCAGCAGCGCACAGGGGACCAACTATGGCTACACCTTC.

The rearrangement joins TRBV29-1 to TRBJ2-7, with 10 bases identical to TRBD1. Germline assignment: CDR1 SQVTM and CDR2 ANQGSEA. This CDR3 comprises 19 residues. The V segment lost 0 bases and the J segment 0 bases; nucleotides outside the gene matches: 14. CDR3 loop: CSVEDRGSGTGDSSYEQYF. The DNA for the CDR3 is TGCAGCGTTGAAGATCGCGGGTCCGGGACAGGGGACAGCTCCTACGAGCAGTACTTC.

The CDR3 DNA reads TGTGCCAGCAGTTCACTAGCGGGGGGTGGAAATGAGCAGTTCTTC. Protein sequence: CASSSLAGGGNEQFF. The chain joins TRBV2 to TRBJ2-1, with 12 nucleotides matching TRBD2. Unmatched junction bases numbered 6, after V lost 5 bases and J lost 7 bases. The CDR3 runs to 15 residues. CDR1 SNHLY and CDR2 FYNNEI come from the germline V gene.

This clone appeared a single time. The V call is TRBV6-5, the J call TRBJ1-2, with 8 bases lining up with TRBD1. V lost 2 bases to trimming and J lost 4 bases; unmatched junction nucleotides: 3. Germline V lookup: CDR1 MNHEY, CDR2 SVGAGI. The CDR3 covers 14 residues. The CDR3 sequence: CASSYLDRGYGYTF. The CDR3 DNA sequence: TGTGCCAGCAGTTACCTAGACAGGGGCTATGGCTACACCTTC.

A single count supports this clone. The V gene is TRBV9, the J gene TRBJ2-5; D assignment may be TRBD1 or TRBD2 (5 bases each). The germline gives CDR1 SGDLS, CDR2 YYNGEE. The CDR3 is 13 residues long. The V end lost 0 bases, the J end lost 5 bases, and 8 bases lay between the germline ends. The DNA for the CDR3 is TGTGCCAGCAGCGTAGGAGGGACCGAGACCCAGTACTTC. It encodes CASSVGGTETQYF.

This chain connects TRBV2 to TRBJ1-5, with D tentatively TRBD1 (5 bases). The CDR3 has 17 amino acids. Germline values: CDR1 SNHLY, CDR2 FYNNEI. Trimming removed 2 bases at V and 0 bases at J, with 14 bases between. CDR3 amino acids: CASSEPQGSDSNQPQHF. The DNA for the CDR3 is TGTGCCAGCAGTGAACCTCAGGGATCAGATAGCAATCAGCCCCAGCATTTT.

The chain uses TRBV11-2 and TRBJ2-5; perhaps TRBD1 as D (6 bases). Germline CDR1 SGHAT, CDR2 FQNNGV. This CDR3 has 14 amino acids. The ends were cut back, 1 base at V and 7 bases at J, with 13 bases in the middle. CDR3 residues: CASSLGGGQMTQYF. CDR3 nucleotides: TGTGCCAGCAGCTTAGGAGGCGGACAGATGACCCAGTACTTC. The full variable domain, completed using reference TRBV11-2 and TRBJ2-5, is EAGVAQSPRYKIIEKRQSVAFWCNPISGHATLYWYQQILGQGPKLLIQFQNNGVVDDSQLPKDRFSAERLKGVDSTLKIQPAKLEDSAVYLCASSLGGGQMTQYFGPGTRLLVL.

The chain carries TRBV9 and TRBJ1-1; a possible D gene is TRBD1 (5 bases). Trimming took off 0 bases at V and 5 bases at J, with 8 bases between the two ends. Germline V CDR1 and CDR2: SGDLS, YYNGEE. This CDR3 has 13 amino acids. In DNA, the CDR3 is TGTGCCAGCAGCGTAGGGTGGGGGACTGAAGCTTTCTTT. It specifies CASSVGWGTEAFF.

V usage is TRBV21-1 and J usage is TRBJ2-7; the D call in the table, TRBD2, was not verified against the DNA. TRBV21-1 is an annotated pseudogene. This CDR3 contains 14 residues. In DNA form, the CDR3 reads TGTGCCAGCAGCGATCATTCGGGGAACTACGAGCAGTACTTC. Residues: CASSDHSGNYEQYF.